This T cell receptor beta chain was documented in a study of low-dose radiotherapy and immunotherapy resistance in tumors. Study-wide background: Treatment included intravenous cyclophosphamide dosed at 200 mg/m2 every two weeks, one day before radiation and immunotherapy.

V was shortened by 2 bases and J by 3 bases, with 11 bases between the two germline ends. Germline V gene data show CDR1 as GTSNPN and CDR2 as SVGIG (reference sequence). The CDR3 covers 13 residues. Donors received a regimen that comprised nivolumab, ipilimumab, aspirin, low-dose cyclophosphamide and low-dose radiotherapy. With TRAV- and TRBV-specific primers, first-strand cDNA was made, covering the alpha and beta chains. TCRs underwent 20 PCR cycles of amplification with a constant-region primer and V-primer adapter. Via MiXCR, TCRdb re-called the reads, giving one row per CDR3 protein. This table holds fewer than 10,000 distinct CDR3 sequences, around 75% found once.

This receptor was obtained from a human donor with advanced metastatic prostate, ovarian, gallbladder or colorectal cancer (not recorded which). This table probably holds off-target reads from a library built for another chain. This chain connects TRBV30 to TRBJ2-7, with unresolved D. The CDR3 loop reads CAWSRSIGYEQYF. The DNA of the CDR3 is TGTGCCTGGAGTAGGAGTATCGGCTACGAGCAGTACTTC. The full variable domain, completed using reference TRBV30 and TRBJ2-7, is SQTIHQWPATLVQPVGSPLSLECTVEGTSNPNLYWYRQAAGRGLQLLFYSVGIGQISSEVPQNLSASRPQDRQFILSSKKLLLSDSGFYLCAWSRSIGYEQYFGPGTRLTVT.